This paragraph reports one TCR beta chain. Its specificity is unknown. This entry belongs to a study of cytomegalovirus exposure and HLA in healthy donors. The wider study: The approximately 120 million unique TCR beta sequences, from roughly 170 million T cells, were found by an earlier analysis.

Looked up from germline, CDR1 is ENHRY and CDR2 is SYGVKD. V was shortened by 4 bases and J by 2 bases, with 12 bases between the two germline ends. The CDR3 covers 14 residues. 60 Vbeta and 13 Jbeta primers were used in PCR. Only in-frame clones appear in the TCRdb table, and some are missing; sequencing was by immunoSEQ multiplex PCR. The repertoire includes more than 85,000 clones, roughly 15% of them detected once, and over 0.8% sits in the top ten. Broader study findings: Clonal expansion, a later analysis showed, was greater in HLA-associated TCR beta chains than in equally common others. The study listed 164 cytomegalovirus-associated TCR beta chains.

Specimen: PBMCs. The receptor was isolated from a female donor in good health and CMV-seronegative. The J gene is TRBJ2-7, the V gene TRBV10-3, with D uncertain. In DNA, the CDR3 is TGTGCCATCAGTGGGGCGTCGATGCCCTACGAGCAGTACTTC. It encodes CAISGASMPYEQYF.